This is a list of T cell receptor beta chains from one sample in a study of CD8+ T cells in alopecia areata. Method: immunoSEQ multiplex PCR; TCRdb's copy keeps in-frame clones and lacks some. The table shows roughly 110,000 clones, with roughly 50% occurring only once. Material: CD8+ T cells sorted from blood, obtained at week 24, from a patient treated with tofacitinib. These receptors originate from a human donor with alopecia areata. Each CDR3 is given with its conserved first and last residue. Not all rows give a size; the values are once, few, many and, for expanded clones, a class.

abundance	v_gene	j_gene	CDR3aa
.	TRBV11-2	TRBJ2-3	CASSLVSGGTDTQYF
.	TRBV29-1	TRBJ1-1	CSFAGGVPVGEAFF
.	TRBV11-2	TRBJ2-1	CASSLGAGPNEQFF
.	TRBV7-8	TRBJ2-7	CASSSATGVTYEQYF
few	TRBV11-2	TRBJ2-3	CASSLLGGTDTQYF
.	TRBV30	TRBJ1-1	CAWSVKRPEAFF
once	TRBV7-9	TRBJ1-1	CASSRKTENTEAFF
.	TRBV11-2	TRBJ2-2	CASSLTGADTGELFF
once	TRBV4-3	TRBJ1-1	CASSQEEGNTEAFF
.	TRBV7-8	TRBJ1-6	CATTLYNSPLHF
.	TRBV5-5	TRBJ2-7	CASSMDRVRGQYF
.	TRBV5-6	TRBJ1-6	CASSAAGQVGRNSPLHF
.	TRBV6-5	TRBJ2-5	CASMSQETQYF
.	TRBV30	TRBJ1-2	CAWTKRGAGVGYTF
.	TRBV29-1	TRBJ2-1	CSVASRYNEQFF
few	TRBV5-6	TRBJ2-7	CASSLGALPTYEQYF
.	TRBV13	TRBJ2-7	CASSLDRAYEQYF
.	TRBV6-5	TRBJ2-3	CASSYGQASTDTQYF
.	TRBV10-3	TRBJ2-5	CAISPLAVQETQYF
.	TRBV7-9	TRBJ2-1	CASSLLGEGFYNEQFF
.	TRBV27	TRBJ2-2	CASSPKGLAGGNTGELFF
.	TRBV15	TRBJ1-5	CATSRERYSNQPQHF
.	TRBV15	TRBJ1-3	CATSTDVRGNTIYF
.	TRBV30	TRBJ2-7	CAWSVGSVEQYF